The 30 T cell receptor beta chains given below trace back to one sample, sequenced in a study of Ad26.COV2.S vaccination and SARS-CoV-2 variants. TCRdb keeps only in-frame clones here, not all; method: immunoSEQ multiplex PCR. The sample contains some 320,000 clones, around 83% of which appear only once. Treatment indicated: roughly 19 received Ad26.COV2.S at low or high dose, single or two shots; about 5 received placebo; per-sample allocation not given. Samples came from day 63 after the first vaccine or placebo injection. The specimen was peripheral blood, collected in a trial of Ad26.COV2.S vaccine versus placebo. These receptors all come from a person aged 18-60 years who received the Ad26.COV2.S COVID-19 vaccine or a placebo.

The chain joins TRBV5-6 to TRBJ2-7; 7 bases match TRBD1. The V gene end was trimmed by 5 bases and the J gene end by 7 bases; junction bases not matched to a gene: 9. The CDR3 contains 13 residues. Germline V lookup: CDR1 SGHDT, CDR2 YYEEEE. DNA for the CDR3: TGTGCCAGCAGTAGGAAGGGGGCTATTGAGCAGTACTTC. It specifies CASSRKGAIEQYF.

The rearrangement joins TRBV3-1 (or the pseudogene TRBV3-2) to TRBJ2-3, with D maybe TRBD2 (5 bases). The V and J ends lost 0 bases and 4 bases respectively, with 11 bases between them. The CDR3 spans 15 residues. Germline V gene data show CDR1 as LGHDT and CDR2 as YNNKEL (reference sequence). CDR3 amino acids: CASSQDFLAPDTQYF. As DNA, the CDR3 is TGTGCCAGCAGCCAAGATTTCCTAGCACCAGATACGCAGTATTTT.

This chain joins TRBV6-5 and TRBJ1-1; possibly TRBD1 for D (6 bases). The germline V and J ends were trimmed by 6 bases and 8 bases, with 16 bases remaining between them. There are 13 residues in the CDR3. Germline lookup yields CDR1 MNHEY and CDR2 SVGAGI. The CDR3 protein is CASSNSGGLEAFF. The CDR3 nucleotides read TGTGCCAGCAGCAACTCGGGGGGGCTCGAAGCTTTCTTT.

The chain employs TRBV7-9 and TRBJ2-6; D is unresolved. The germline V gene has CDR1 SEHNR and CDR2 FQNEAQ (reference sequence). The V gene lost 2 bases and the J gene lost 4 bases, with 9 bases spanning the gap. This CDR3 has 15 amino acids. The CDR3 DNA reads as TGTGCCAGCAGCTTAAGGGCTGCGGGGGCCAACGTCCTGACTTTC. Translated, it gives CASSLRAAGANVLTF.

The genes are TRBV19 and TRBJ2-3, with 7 bases lining up with TRBD1. V trimming: 5 bases; J trimming: 1 base; junction bases outside the gene matches: 9. CDR1 LNHDA and CDR2 SQIVND come from the germline V gene (reference sequence). The CDR3 extends over 16 amino acids. The CDR3 spells CASSLLTGVGTDTQYF. CDR3 coding DNA: TGTGCCAGTAGTTTACTTACAGGGGTTGGCACAGATACGCAGTATTTT. Filled out from reference TRBV19 and TRBJ2-3, the complete variable domain reads DGGITQSPKYLFRKEGQNVTLSCEQNLNHDAMYWYRQDPGQGLRLIYYSQIVNDFQKGDIAEGYSVSREKKESFPLTVTSAQKNPTAFYLCASSLLTGVGTDTQYFGPGTRLTVL.

The chain combines TRBV19 with TRBJ1-5, with TRBD1 as a possible D gene (5 bases). The CDR3 runs 16 residues. The germline V gene encodes CDR1 LNHDA and CDR2 SQIVND (reference sequence). V dropped 5 bases and J dropped 4 bases, with 18 bases sitting between them. The CDR3, as DNA: TGTGCCAGTAGTCACCGGGGCAGCTATCAAAATCAGCCCCAGCATTTT. Protein: CASSHRGSYQNQPQHF. Based on the CDR3 plus reference TRBV19 and TRBJ1-5, the full variable domain is DGGITQSPKYLFRKEGQNVTLSCEQNLNHDAMYWYRQDPGQGLRLIYYSQIVNDFQKGDIAEGYSVSREKKESFPLTVTSAQKNPTAFYLCASSHRGSYQNQPQHFGDGTRLSIL.

A remark on this clone: At one end the junction does not follow the germline gene, possibly because of a read error. The chain employs TRBV5-6 and TRBJ1-2, with D maybe TRBD1 (6 bases). Per germline, CDR1 SGHDT and CDR2 YYEEEE. The CDR3 totals 11 residues. CDR3 sequence: CASSSPTGQLF. The CDR3 DNA is TGTGCCAGCAGCTCTCCGACAGGCCAGCTCTTC.

The rearrangement joins TRBV9 to TRBJ2-2, with TRBD1 matching over 8 bases. J lost 7 bases, V lost 0 bases, and 8 bases had no gene match. The germline V gene encodes CDR1 SGDLS and CDR2 YYNGEE. The CDR3 extends over 16 amino acids. Here the CDR3 reads CASSVGQGAMDGELFF. The CDR3 DNA reads as TGTGCCAGCAGCGTAGGCCAGGGGGCGATGGACGGGGAGCTGTTTTTT.

The rearrangement links TRBV18 to TRBJ2-7; D is perhaps TRBD1 (6 bases). CDR3 length: 14 residues. CDR1 and CDR2 from the germline V gene are KGHSH and LQKENI. With 5 bases removed from V and 0 bases from J, the gap between germline ends came to 11 bases. The CDR3 DNA reads as TGTGCCAGCTCAGCCGGGACATACTCCTACGAGCAGTACTTC. Amino acid sequence: CASSAGTYSYEQYF.

The chain has TRBV7-6 and TRBJ2-1; TRBD2 matches at 9 bases. CDR3 size: 14 residues. Germline lookup yields CDR1 SGHVS and CDR2 FNYEAQ. Losses at the gene ends were 1 base for V and 12 bases for J; bases not matched to a gene: 7. In DNA form, the CDR3 reads TGTGCCAGCAGCTTAGAACTAGCGGGCGCAGGGCAGTTCTTC. This translates into CASSLELAGAGQFF.

The V call is TRBV6-5, the J call TRBJ1-3; no clear D. CDR1 is MNHEY, CDR2 SVGAGI, per germline. V lost 0 bases and J 0 bases, leaving 6 bases between the germline ends. This CDR3 is built from 15 residues. CDR3 loop: CASSYSTGSGNTIYF. The DNA of the CDR3 is TGTGCCAGCAGTTACTCGACGGGCTCTGGAAACACCATATATTTT.

The V gene is TRBV6-5, the J gene TRBJ1-2; 8 bases are a match to TRBD1. J gave up 4 bases and V 6 bases, and 7 bases lay outside the gene matches. Germline V gives CDR1 MNHEY, CDR2 SVGAGI. This CDR3 spans 14 amino acids. The CDR3, as DNA: TGTGCCAGCAGACCAGGACAGGGAAGCTATGGCTACACCTTC. This gives the protein CASRPGQGSYGYTF.

In this sample, this clone turned up once. The genes are TRBV15 and TRBJ2-3, with a possible D match to TRBD2 (5 bases). The V gene's germline CDR1 is LNHNV and CDR2 YYDKDF (reference sequence). Trimming took off 4 bases at V and 1 base at J, with 12 bases between the two ends. CDR3 length equals 15 residues. The CDR3, as DNA: TGTGCCACCAGCAAACCCGCCGGGGGCACAGATACGCAGTATTTT. Residues: CATSKPAGGTDTQYF.

V is TRBV10-1 and J is TRBJ2-3, with D maybe TRBD1 (6 bases). This CDR3 is built from 18 residues. The germline V gene has CDR1 WNHNN and CDR2 SYGVQD (reference sequence). Trimming shortened V by 3 bases and J by 0 bases, and 19 bases separated the two germline ends. CDR3 bases: TGCGCCAGCAGTGATGGACCCCCCAGGGGACCTAGCACAGATACGCAGTATTTT. Protein product: CASSDGPPRGPSTDTQYF.

The V gene is TRBV29-1, the J gene TRBJ2-1, with D possibly called TRBD1 or TRBD2 (5 bases each). Germline CDR1 reads SQVTM; CDR2 reads ANQGSEA. Trimming shortened V by 7 bases and J by 2 bases, and 15 bases separated the two germline ends. This CDR3 spans 14 amino acids. CDR3 loop: CSAGARTPYNEQFF. In DNA form, the CDR3 reads TGCAGCGCCGGGGCGCGGACCCCCTACAATGAGCAGTTCTTC.

The rearrangement joins TRBV30 to TRBJ1-5, with D tentatively TRBD1 (5 bases). V shed 0 bases and J shed 6 bases, with 12 bases lying between them. CDR3 length: 14 residues. The germline gives CDR1 GTSNPN, CDR2 SVGIG (reference sequence). The CDR3 loop is CAWSVPGGIQPQHF. The CDR3 bases are TGTGCCTGGAGTGTACCGGGGGGGATTCAGCCCCAGCATTTT. The variable domain in full, with the rest retrieved from reference TRBV30 and TRBJ1-5, is SQTIHQWPATLVQPVGSPLSLECTVEGTSNPNLYWYRQAAGRGLQLLFYSVGIGQISSEVPQNLSASRPQDRQFILSSKKLLLSDSGFYLCAWSVPGGIQPQHFGDGTRLSIL.

This clone has a single count. The chain is built from TRBV11-1 and TRBJ2-7; D is possibly TRBD2 (5 bases). Trimming took 5 bases from V and 0 from J, leaving 8 bases between them. Germline CDR1 and CDR2: SGHAT and FQDESV (reference sequence). The CDR3 loop spans 13 amino acids. CDR3 protein: CASSKGVSYEQYF. Here the CDR3 DNA reads TGTGCCAGCAGCAAGGGAGTCTCCTACGAGCAGTACTTC. Drawing the rest from reference TRBV11-1 and TRBJ2-7, the complete variable domain is EAEVAQSPRYKITEKSQAVAFWCDPISGHATLYWYRQILGQGPELLVQFQDESVVDDSQLPKDRFSAERLKGVDSTLKIQPAELGDSAMYLCASSKGVSYEQYFGPGTRLTVT.

This chain joins TRBV7-2 and TRBJ1-1; D remains unclear. CDR3 length equals 14 residues. Trimming removed 5 bases at V and 3 bases at J, with 13 bases between. The V gene's germline CDR1 is SGHTA and CDR2 FQGNSA. The CDR3 sequence is CASSHRIVDTEAFF. The CDR3, as DNA: TGTGCCAGCAGCCATAGGATAGTGGACACTGAAGCTTTCTTT.

The CDR3 bases are TGCGCCAGCAGTCAATCGTGGAGACAGAAGGACAGAGAGGACACCGGGGAGCTGTTTTTT. Encoded protein: CASSQSWRQKDREDTGELFF. J is TRBJ2-2 and V is TRBV23-1, with TRBD1 as a possible D gene (6 bases). TRBV23-1 is reported as an ORF; its role is uncertain. The V end was cut by 0 bases, the J end by 3 bases, with 23 bases between. The CDR3 is 20 residues long.

There are a few counts of this clone. V is TRBV19 and J is TRBJ1-5, with D unresolved. Trimming removed 5 bases from V and 7 bases from J, with 18 bases in between. CDR3 length equals 15 residues. Germline-derived CDR1 and CDR2 are LNHDA and SQIVND (reference sequence). The CDR3 spells CASSLTARAGQPQHF. In nucleotides, the CDR3 is TGTGCCAGTAGTCTTACAGCAAGGGCAGGCCAGCCCCAGCATTTT. The full variable domain, its missing parts supplied by reference TRBV19 and TRBJ1-5, is DGGITQSPKYLFRKEGQNVTLSCEQNLNHDAMYWYRQDPGQGLRLIYYSQIVNDFQKGDIAEGYSVSREKKESFPLTVTSAQKNPTAFYLCASSLTARAGQPQHFGDGTRLSIL.

This clone was seen just once. This chain joins TRBV29-1 and TRBJ1-1; TRBD1 matches at 7 bases. V shed 4 bases and J 0 bases; nucleotides not matched to a gene: 2. The germline V gene has CDR1 SQVTM and CDR2 ANQGSEA. This CDR3 contains 13 residues. DNA for the CDR3: TGCAGCGTTGCGACAGGGATGAACACTGAAGCTTTCTTT. Translating gives CSVATGMNTEAFF.

This clone was counted at least ten times. This chain connects TRBV9 to TRBJ2-7; weak D call: TRBD2 (5 bases). Trimming removed 3 bases at V and 3 bases at J, with 13 bases between. Looked up from germline, CDR1 is SGDLS and CDR2 is YYNGEE. The CDR3 length is 14 residues. The CDR3: CASSAQDTSYEQYF. Written as DNA, the CDR3 is TGTGCCAGCAGCGCTCAAGACACTAGCTACGAGCAGTACTTC.

This chain links TRBV14 with TRBJ2-7; D remains unclear. V shed 0 bases and J shed 0 bases, with 6 bases lying between them. This CDR3 region has 14 residues. Looked up from germline, CDR1 is SGHDN and CDR2 is FVKESK. The CDR3 sequence: CASSQDLDSYEQYF. In DNA, the CDR3 is TGTGCCAGCAGCCAAGATTTGGACTCCTACGAGCAGTACTTC.

The chain has TRBV11-2 and TRBJ1-2, with 11 bases matching TRBD1. With V trimmed by 5 bases and J by 3 bases, 8 bases remained unmatched. Germline values: CDR1 SGHAT, CDR2 FQNNGV. The CDR3 covers 16 residues. The CDR3 DNA reads as TGTGCCAGCAGCCCATCGGGACAGGGGGTTTACTATGGCTACACCTTC. It translates to CASSPSGQGVYYGYTF.

This clone was observed a single time. The genes are TRBV30 and TRBJ1-2, with TRBD1 matching over 8 bases. The germline gives CDR1 GTSNPN, CDR2 SVGIG (reference sequence). The CDR3 is 12 amino acids. The V gene end was trimmed by 3 bases and the J gene end by 7 bases; junction bases not matched to a gene: 4. CDR3 residues: CAWSDRGGGYTF. CDR3 sequence (DNA): TGTGCCTGGAGCGACAGGGGAGGTGGCTACACCTTC.

The chain joins TRBV5-4 to TRBJ2-5; 8 positions agree with TRBD2. CDR3 length: 16 residues. Germline values: CDR1 SGHNT, CDR2 YYREEE (reference sequence). Germline trimming cut 0 bases from V and 0 bases from J; bases unmatched to any gene: 4. The DNA for the CDR3 is TGTGCCAGCAGCTTGGGCGCGGGGGGACACCAAGAGACCCAGTACTTC. It yields the protein CASSLGAGGHQETQYF.

This clone was recorded a few times. The chain has TRBV3-1 (or the pseudogene TRBV3-2) and TRBJ1-5; a weak D match, TRBD1 (6 bases). The CDR3 extends over 12 amino acids. CDR1 LGHDT and CDR2 YNNKEL come from the germline V gene (reference sequence). Trimming stripped 5 bases from V and 10 bases from J, with 12 bases between. The DNA for the CDR3 is TGTGCCAGCAGCTCCGGACAGACTCCCCAGCATTTT. Encoded protein: CASSSGQTPQHF.

J is TRBJ1-5 and V is TRBV10-3, with no clear D. Germline CDR1 is ENHRY and CDR2 is SYGVKD. The CDR3 runs to 14 residues. V lost 0 bases to trimming and J lost 1 base, with 4 bases between them. The CDR3 DNA follows: TGTGCCATCAGTGAGTCGAGCAGCAATCAGCCCCAGCATTTT. Its translation is CAISESSSNQPQHF.

V usage is TRBV9 and J usage is TRBJ1-3, with D unresolved. Looked up from germline, CDR1 is SGDLS and CDR2 is YYNGEE. V was clipped by 0 bases and J by 0 bases, with 13 bases between them. This CDR3 is 17 amino acids long. In DNA, the CDR3 is TGTGCCAGCAGCGTAGCCCCCTACAGTACCTCTGGAAACACCATATATTTT. Residues: CASSVAPYSTSGNTIYF.

This sequence joins TRBV20-1 and TRBJ1-1, with a tentative D call TRBD1 (6 bases). CDR1 and CDR2 (germline): DFQATT, SNEGSKA (reference sequence). This CDR3 spans 14 amino acids. The germline V and J ends were trimmed by 3 bases and 5 bases, with 16 bases remaining between them. DNA of the CDR3: TGCAGTGCTAGTTCAGGACAGTTCATAACTGAAGCTTTCTTT. Translation: CSASSGQFITEAFF.